In its sample, the clone carrying this T cell receptor beta chain was seen once. The data are from a study of T cell responses to AZD1222 COVID-19 vaccine. The CDR3 extends over 15 amino acids. Germline V CDR1 and CDR2: SQVTM, ANQGSEA. Trimming at V came to 2 bases and at J to 4 bases, leaving 4 bases not matched to a gene. The method was immunoSEQ multiplex PCR; TCRdb's version includes in-frame clones alone and lacks a portion of them. Of 84,000 or so clones detected, around 90% appear once; the ten largest clones hold approximately 5.2%. The specimen was peripheral blood, collected on day 0 of MenACWY control vaccination. The chain carries TRBV29-1 and TRBJ2-1; 11 bases match TRBD2. This receptor was taken from an adult in good health. Written as DNA, the CDR3 is TGCAGCGTTGAAAAGGGGACTAGCGGATACAATGAGCAGTTCTTC. It encodes CSVEKGTSGYNEQFF.